The sequence of this T cell receptor beta chain was determined in a study of T cells in Graves' hyperthyroidism and ophthalmopathy. This clonotype came up a few times. Amplification of TCR beta CDR3 regions was performed using RNA transcripts as template. First-round RT-PCR targeting the TCR CDR3 was performed with the HTBI primer set. TCRdb reprocessed the multiplex PCR reads via MiXCR and lists one record per CDR3 protein. In the table there are about 640,000 distinct CDR3 sequences, less than 25% of which are singletons. This CDR3 has 13 residues. Germline loops: CDR1 SGHTA, CDR2 FQGNSA. Trimming took 5 bases from V and 1 from J, leaving 9 bases between them.

This receptor was obtained from a man in his thirties or forties with Graves' ophthalmopathy. The sample was blood. The chain recombines TRBV7-2 with TRBJ2-7; D might be TRBD1 (6 bases). The CDR3 sequence is CASSRTASYEQYF. The CDR3 DNA reads as TGTGCCAGCAGCCGGACAGCTTCCTACGAGCAGTACTTC.